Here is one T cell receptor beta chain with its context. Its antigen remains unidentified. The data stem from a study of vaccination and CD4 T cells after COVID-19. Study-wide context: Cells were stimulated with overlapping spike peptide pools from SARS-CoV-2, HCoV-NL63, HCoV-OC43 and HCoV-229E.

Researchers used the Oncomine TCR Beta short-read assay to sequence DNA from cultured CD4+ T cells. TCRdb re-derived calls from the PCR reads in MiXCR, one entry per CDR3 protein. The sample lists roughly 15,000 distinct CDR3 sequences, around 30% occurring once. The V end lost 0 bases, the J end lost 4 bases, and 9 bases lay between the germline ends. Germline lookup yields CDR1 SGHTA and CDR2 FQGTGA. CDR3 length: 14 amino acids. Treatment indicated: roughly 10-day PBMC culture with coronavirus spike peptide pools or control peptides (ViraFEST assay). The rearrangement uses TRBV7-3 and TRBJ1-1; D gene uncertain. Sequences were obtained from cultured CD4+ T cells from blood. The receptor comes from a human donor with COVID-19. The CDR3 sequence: CASSLTGWSTEAFF. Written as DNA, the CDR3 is TGTGCCAGCAGCTTAACAGGGTGGAGCACTGAAGCTTTCTTT.